The TCR beta chain described here comes from a study of cytomegalovirus exposure and HLA in healthy donors (dated by TCRdb to 2016 to 2017). For the study in its entirety: According to a later analysis, one platform produced both the roughly 110 validation repertoires and the approximately 600 repertoires of the first cohort. The study aimed to test whether signatures of past pathogen exposure could be identified by cataloging public T cell receptors. Along with the roughly 700-subject first cohort, a separate validation cohort of over a hundred different subjects was used. To predict cytomegalovirus infection status, the study brought together high-throughput TCR immunosequencing, statistical association of individual TCRs with disease status, and machine learning. Overall study results and their limits: In the study, 150 to 200 TCR beta chains were listed as associated with cytomegalovirus. In a later analysis, TCRs clustered in the first cohort were found to also tend to co-occur in the approximately 110 validation repertoires, with roughly 93% of cluster scores above 0. A later analysis had no HLA typing for the validation cohort, so co-occurrence there was scored across all 110 or so repertoires. The authors suggested that the approach could potentially be extended to other disease states and immunological phenotypes. In vitro tests confirmed that a few of the cytomegalovirus-associated TCR beta chains recognize cytomegalovirus antigens. Most TCR sequences were seen in very few donors, while some public TCRs were found in many individuals. The classifier was reported to diagnose cytomegalovirus status with high specificity and sensitivity in both the original cohort and the validation cohort.

Library generation was performed with the immunoSEQ multiplex PCR assay. As for how the authors treated the data: A statistical classification framework was built for diagnosing cytomegalovirus status from the catalog of TCR beta chain sequences. Drawn from immuneACCESS, this table holds only the in-frame rearrangements with V and J called that TCRdb kept. Clones are partly lost; checked studies trace under half to an unresolved V gene and leave the rest unexplained. V and J calls and clone size follow that table, whereas D and trimming were derived from the DNA. This sample lists 230,000 or so clones; around 88% were detected once. The ten largest clones take up around 3% of the sample. About this clone: Its cognate antigen has yet to be identified. It has no much larger one-base neighbor in the sample; base qualities were not kept.

Via the germline V gene, CDR1 is ENHRY and CDR2 SYGVKD. At the junction V is shortened by 1 base and J by 1 base, with 10 bases in between. The CDR3 spans 16 residues, from the cysteine through the phenylalanine. Only the CDR3 part of the read is kept: 48 bases, read in frame from the first base. Donors formed part of the validation cohort, which comprised 120 subjects and was distinct from the first cohort of fewer than 750 subjects. The sequenced sample consisted of PBMCs. The clonotype was recovered from a woman aged 18-35 years in good health and CMV-seronegative. The chain is encoded by TRBV10-3 joined to TRBJ2-2; matching of 6 bases hints at TRBD1 as the D gene. In nucleotide form, the sequence is TGTGCCATCAGTGAGTTTGGGACAAAGAACACCGGGGAGCTGTTTTTT. Its translation is CAISEFGTKNTGELFF.